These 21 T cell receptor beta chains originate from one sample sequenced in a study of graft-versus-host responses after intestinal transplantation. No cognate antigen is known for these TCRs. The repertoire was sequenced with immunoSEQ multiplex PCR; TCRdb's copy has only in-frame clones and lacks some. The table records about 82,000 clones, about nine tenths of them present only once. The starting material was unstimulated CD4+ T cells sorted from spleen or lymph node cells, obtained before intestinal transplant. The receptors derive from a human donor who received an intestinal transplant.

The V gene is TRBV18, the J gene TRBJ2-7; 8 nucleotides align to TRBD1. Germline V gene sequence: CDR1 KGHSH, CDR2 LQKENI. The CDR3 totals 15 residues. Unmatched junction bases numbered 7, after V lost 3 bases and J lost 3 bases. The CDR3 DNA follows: TGTGCCAGCTCACCGGACAGGGACTCATTCTACGAGCAGTACTTC. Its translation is CASSPDRDSFYEQYF.

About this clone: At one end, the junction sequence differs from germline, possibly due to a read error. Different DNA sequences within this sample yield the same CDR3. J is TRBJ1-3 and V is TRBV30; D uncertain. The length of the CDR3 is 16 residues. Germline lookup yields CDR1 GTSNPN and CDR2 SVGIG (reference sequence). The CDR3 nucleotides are TGTGCCTGGAGCTATCATACAGTTTACTCTGGAAACACTATATATTTT. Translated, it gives CAWSYHTVYSGNTIYF.

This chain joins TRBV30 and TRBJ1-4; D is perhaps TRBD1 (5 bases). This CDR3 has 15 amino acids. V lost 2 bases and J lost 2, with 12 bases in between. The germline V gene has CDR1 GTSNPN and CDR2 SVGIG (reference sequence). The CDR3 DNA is TGTGCCTGGAGTATGGGGGGATTGACTAATGAAAAACTGTTTTTT. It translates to CAWSMGGLTNEKLFF.

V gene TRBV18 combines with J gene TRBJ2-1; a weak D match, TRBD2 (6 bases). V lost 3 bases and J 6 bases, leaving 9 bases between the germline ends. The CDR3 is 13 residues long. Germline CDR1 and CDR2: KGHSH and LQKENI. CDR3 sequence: CASSPLRGNEQFF. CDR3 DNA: TGTGCCAGCTCACCTTTGCGGGGCAATGAGCAGTTCTTC. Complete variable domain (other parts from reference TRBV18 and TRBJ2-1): NAGVMQNPRHLVRRRGQEARLRCSPMKGHSHVYWYRQLPEEGLKFMVYLQKENIIDESGMPKERFSAEFPKEGPSILRIQQVVRGDSAAYFCASSPLRGNEQFFGPGTRLTVL.

CDR3 bases: TGTGCCAGCAGTTACCTAGCGGGCTCCTACGAGCAGTACTTC. It yields the protein CASSYLAGSYEQYF. J is TRBJ2-7 and V is TRBV6-6; 8 nucleotides align to TRBD2. Germline CDR1 reads MNHNY; CDR2 reads SVGAGI (reference sequence). Trimming removed 2 bases from V and 0 bases from J; junction bases left unmatched: 0. The CDR3 totals 14 residues.

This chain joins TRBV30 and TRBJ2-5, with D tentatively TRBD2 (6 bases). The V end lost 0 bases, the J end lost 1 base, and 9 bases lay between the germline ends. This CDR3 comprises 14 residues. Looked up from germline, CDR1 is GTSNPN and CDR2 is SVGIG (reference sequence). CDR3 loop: CAWSVSGRQETQYF. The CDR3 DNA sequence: TGTGCCTGGAGTGTGAGCGGGCGCCAAGAGACCCAGTACTTC.

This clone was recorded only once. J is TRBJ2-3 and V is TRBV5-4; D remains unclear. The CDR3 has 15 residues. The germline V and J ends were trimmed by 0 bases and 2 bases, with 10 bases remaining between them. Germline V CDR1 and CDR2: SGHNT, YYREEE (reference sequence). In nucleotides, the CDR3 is TGTGCCAGCAGCTTGGGGTGGAGTCTCACAGATACGCAGTATTTT. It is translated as CASSLGWSLTDTQYF.

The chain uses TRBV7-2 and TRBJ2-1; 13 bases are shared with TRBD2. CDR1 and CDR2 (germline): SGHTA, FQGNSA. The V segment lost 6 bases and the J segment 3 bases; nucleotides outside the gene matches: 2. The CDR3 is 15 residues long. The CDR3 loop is CASRTSGGYYNEQFF. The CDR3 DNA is TGTGCCAGCAGGACTAGCGGGGGGTACTACAATGAGCAGTTCTTC.

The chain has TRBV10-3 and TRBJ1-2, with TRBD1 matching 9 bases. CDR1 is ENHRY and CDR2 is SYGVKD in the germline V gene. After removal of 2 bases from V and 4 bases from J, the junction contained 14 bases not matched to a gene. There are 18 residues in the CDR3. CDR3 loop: CAISEPIQGQGSTYGYTF. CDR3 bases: TGTGCCATCAGTGAGCCTATTCAGGGACAGGGAAGCACCTATGGCTACACCTTC.

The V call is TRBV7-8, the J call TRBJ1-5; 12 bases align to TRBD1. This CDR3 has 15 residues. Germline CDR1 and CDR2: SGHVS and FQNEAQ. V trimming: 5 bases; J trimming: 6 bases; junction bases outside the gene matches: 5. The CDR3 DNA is TGTGCCAGCAGCAGAGGGACAGGGGGCATTCAGCCCCAGCATTTT. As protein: CASSRGTGGIQPQHF. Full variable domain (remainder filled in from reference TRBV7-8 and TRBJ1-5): GAGVSQSPRYKVAKRGQDVALRCDPISGHVSLFWYQQALGQGPEFLTYFQNEAQLDKSGLPSDRFFAERPEGSVSTLKIQRTQQEDSAVYLCASSRGTGGIQPQHFGDGTRLSIL.

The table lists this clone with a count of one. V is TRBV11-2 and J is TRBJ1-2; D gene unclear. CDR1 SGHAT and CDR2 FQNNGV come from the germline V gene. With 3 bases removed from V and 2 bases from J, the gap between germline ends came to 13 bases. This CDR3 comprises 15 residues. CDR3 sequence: CASSLYPPVNYGYTF. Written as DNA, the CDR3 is TGTGCCAGCAGCTTGTACCCTCCAGTGAACTATGGCTACACCTTC.

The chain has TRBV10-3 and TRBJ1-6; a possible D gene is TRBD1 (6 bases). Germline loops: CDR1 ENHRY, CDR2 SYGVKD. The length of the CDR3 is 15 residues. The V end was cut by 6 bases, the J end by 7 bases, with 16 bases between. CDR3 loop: CAIRGTGGPNSPLHF. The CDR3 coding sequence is TGTGCCATCAGGGGGACGGGGGGGCCCAATTCACCCCTCCACTTT.

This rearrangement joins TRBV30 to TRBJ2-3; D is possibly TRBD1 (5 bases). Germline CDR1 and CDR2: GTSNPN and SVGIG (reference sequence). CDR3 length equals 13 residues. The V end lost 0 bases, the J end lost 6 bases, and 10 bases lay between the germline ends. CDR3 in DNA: TGTGCCTGGAGTGTAGGGGCCGGGGATACGCAGTATTTT. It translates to CAWSVGAGDTQYF.

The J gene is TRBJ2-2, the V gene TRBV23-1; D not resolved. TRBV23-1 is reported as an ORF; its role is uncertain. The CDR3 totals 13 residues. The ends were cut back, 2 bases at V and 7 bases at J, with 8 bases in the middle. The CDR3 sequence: CASSQNISGELFF. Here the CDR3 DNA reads TGCGCCAGCAGTCAAAACATCAGCGGGGAGCTGTTTTTT.

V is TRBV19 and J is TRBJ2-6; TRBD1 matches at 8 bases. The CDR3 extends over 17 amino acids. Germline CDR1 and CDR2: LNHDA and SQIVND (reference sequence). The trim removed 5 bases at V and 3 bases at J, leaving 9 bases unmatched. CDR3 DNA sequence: TGTGCCAGTAGTGGTGGACAGGGTGGTCTTGGGGCCAACGTCCTGACTTTC. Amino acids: CASSGGQGGLGANVLTF.

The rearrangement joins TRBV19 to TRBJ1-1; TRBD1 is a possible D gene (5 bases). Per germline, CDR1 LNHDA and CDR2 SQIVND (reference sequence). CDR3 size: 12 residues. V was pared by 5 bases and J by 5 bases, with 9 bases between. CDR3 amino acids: CASSGTYTEAFF. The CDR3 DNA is TGTGCCAGTAGTGGGACTTATACTGAAGCTTTCTTT.

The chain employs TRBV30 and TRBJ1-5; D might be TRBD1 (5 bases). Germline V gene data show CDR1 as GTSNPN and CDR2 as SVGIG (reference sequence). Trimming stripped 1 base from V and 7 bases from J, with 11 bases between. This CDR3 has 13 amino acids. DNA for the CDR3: TGTGCCTGGAGTGGCCCCGGGGGACAGCCCCAGCATTTT. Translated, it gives CAWSGPGGQPQHF.

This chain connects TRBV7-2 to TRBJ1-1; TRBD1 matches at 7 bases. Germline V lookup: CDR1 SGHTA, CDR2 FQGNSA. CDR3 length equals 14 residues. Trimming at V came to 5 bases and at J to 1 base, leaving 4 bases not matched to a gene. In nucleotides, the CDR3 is TGTGCCAGCAGCAGTGACAGGGAGAACACTGAAGCTTTCTTT. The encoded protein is CASSSDRENTEAFF.

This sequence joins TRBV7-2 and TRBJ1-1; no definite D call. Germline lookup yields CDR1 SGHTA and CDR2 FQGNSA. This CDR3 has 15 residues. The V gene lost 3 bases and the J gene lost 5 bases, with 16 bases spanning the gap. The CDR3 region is CASSFRGSEWTEAFF. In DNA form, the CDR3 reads TGTGCCAGCAGCTTTCGGGGATCGGAGTGGACTGAAGCTTTCTTT.

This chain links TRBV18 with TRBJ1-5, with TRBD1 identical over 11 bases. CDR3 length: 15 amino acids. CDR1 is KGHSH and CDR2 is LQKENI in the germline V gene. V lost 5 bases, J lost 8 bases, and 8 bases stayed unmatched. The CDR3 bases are TGTGCCAGCTCAGATCGGACAGGGGGCATGGAGCCCCAGCATTTT. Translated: CASSDRTGGMEPQHF.

The CDR3, as DNA: TGTGCCAGCAGTGAAGAGGGGAAGTCTGGAAACACCATATATTTT. Its protein product is CASSEEGKSGNTIYF. V gene TRBV6-1 combines with J gene TRBJ1-3, with D possibly matching TRBD1 (5 bases). V shed 1 base and J shed 1 base, with 8 bases lying between them. Germline assignment: CDR1 MNHNS and CDR2 SASEGT. The CDR3 length is 15 residues.